These 29 T cell receptor beta chains were all obtained from the same sample, sequenced in a study of cytomegalovirus exposure and HLA in healthy donors. PCR primers comprised 60 Vbeta and 13 Jbeta primers. The protocol was immunoSEQ multiplex PCR, while the TCRdb copy is restricted to in-frame clones and leaves out a portion. The sample consists of about 160,000 clones, roughly 80% of them appearing once. The sequencing sample was made of PBMCs. The origin of the receptors is a man in his fifties in good health and CMV-seropositive.

This chain links TRBV29-1 with TRBJ2-5; TRBD2 is a possible D gene (6 bases). Germline CDR1 SQVTM, CDR2 ANQGSEA. V gave up 3 bases and J gave up 5 bases, with 13 bases separating them. This CDR3 region has 13 residues. The CDR3 nucleotides are TGCAGCGTTGACGGCGGGATCGGGGAGACCCAGTACTTC. Its translation: CSVDGGIGETQYF.

The chain links TRBV28 to TRBJ1-4, with a tentative D call TRBD1 (5 bases). CDR3 length: 14 amino acids. Germline CDR1 reads MDHEN; CDR2 reads SYDVKM. Between the trimmed V and J ends, which lost 5 bases and 6 bases, there was a span of 13 bases. The CDR3 sequence: CASSPRGNYEKLFF. Here the CDR3 DNA reads TGTGCCAGCAGTCCCCGGGGGAACTATGAAAAACTGTTTTTT.

The CDR3, as DNA: TGCGCCAGCAGCCGTCAGGGGGGAAGCGGGGAAAAACTGTTTTTT. This codes for CASSRQGGSGEKLFF. V gene TRBV5-1 combines with J gene TRBJ1-4, with 7 bases lining up with TRBD1. This CDR3 region has 15 residues. Germline loops: CDR1 SGHRS, CDR2 YFSETQ. V gave up 4 bases and J gave up 8 bases; unmatched junction bases: 11.

The chain carries TRBV6-1 and TRBJ1-2; TRBD1 aligns across 8 bases. Germline CDR1 MNHNS, CDR2 SASEGT. There are 17 residues in the CDR3. V gave up 2 bases and J gave up 8 bases; unmatched junction bases: 16. The CDR3 sequence: CASSESVVSGGWRGYTF. CDR3 DNA sequence: TGTGCCAGCAGTGAATCCGTAGTTTCAGGGGGCTGGAGGGGCTACACCTTC.

In DNA form, the CDR3 reads TGTGCCAGCAGTGGGGCCGGTGGGGCGCCAGATACGCAGTATTTT. It yields the protein CASSGAGGAPDTQYF. This sequence joins TRBV6-1 and TRBJ2-3; TRBD1 might be the D (5 bases). Germline loops: CDR1 MNHNS, CDR2 SASEGT. Trimming shortened V by 4 bases and J by 4 bases, and 15 bases separated the two germline ends. The CDR3 is made up of 15 amino acids.

V usage is TRBV5-4 and J usage is TRBJ1-2; D gene unclear. Trimming shortened V by 4 bases and J by 4 bases, and 14 bases separated the two germline ends. CDR1 and CDR2 from the germline V gene are SGHNT and YYREEE (reference sequence). This CDR3 is built from 14 residues. Here the CDR3 DNA reads TGTGCCAGCAGCCTTCCTAGCCGATCCTATGGCTACACCTTC. It encodes CASSLPSRSYGYTF.

V usage is TRBV27 and J usage is TRBJ2-2, with TRBD1 matching 8 bases. The J segment lost 2 bases and the V segment lost 8 bases, leaving 7 bases of the junction unmatched. The CDR3 runs to 15 residues. Per the germline V gene, CDR1 is MNHEY and CDR2 is SMNVEV (reference sequence). The chain's CDR3 is CASALDRANTGELFF. CDR3 in DNA: TGTGCCAGCGCTTTGGACAGGGCTAACACCGGGGAGCTGTTTTTT.

The rearrangement links TRBV30 to TRBJ2-3; TRBD1 might be the D (5 bases). The V end lost 1 base, the J end lost 5 bases, and 10 bases lay between the germline ends. There are 13 residues in the CDR3. Germline V gene sequence: CDR1 GTSNPN, CDR2 SVGIG (reference sequence). The CDR3, as DNA: TGTGCCTGGAGTGCTGCAGGGCGAGATACGCAGTATTTT. As protein: CAWSAAGRDTQYF.

This chain joins TRBV2 and TRBJ2-7, with 7 bases lining up with TRBD1. The CDR3 runs 13 residues. The trim removed 7 bases at V and 3 bases at J, leaving 6 bases unmatched. Germline V gene data show CDR1 as SNHLY and CDR2 as FYNNEI. The CDR3 DNA follows: TGTGCCAGCACCCGTAGGGACAGCTACGAGCAGTACTTC. Its protein is CASTRRDSYEQYF.

The chain is built from TRBV6-6 and TRBJ2-7; D is perhaps TRBD1 (6 bases). Germline assignment: CDR1 MNHNY and CDR2 SVGAGI (reference sequence). The CDR3 length is 14 residues. V was clipped by 4 bases and J by 7 bases, with 17 bases between them. CDR3 in amino acids: CASSSQGPTGEQYF. CDR3 DNA sequence: TGTGCCAGCAGTTCGCAGGGGCCTACAGGGGAGCAGTACTTC.

The rearrangement uses TRBV27 and TRBJ2-2, with 7 bases that match TRBD2. Germline CDR1 and CDR2: MNHEY and SMNVEV (reference sequence). The CDR3 covers 12 residues. V was clipped by 6 bases and J by 5 bases; unmatched bases: 0. CDR3 sequence: CASRGGTGELFF. For the CDR3, the DNA is TGTGCCAGCAGGGGGGGGACCGGGGAGCTGTTTTTT.

The chain joins TRBV6-6 to TRBJ1-5, with TRBD1 matching over 9 bases. The CDR3 length is 14 residues. CDR1 MNHNY and CDR2 SVGAGI come from the germline V gene (reference sequence). The junction had 3 bases not matched to a gene; V was cut back by 4 bases and J by 5 bases. CDR3: CASSFGQGYQPQHF. The CDR3 nucleotides read TGTGCCAGCAGTTTTGGACAGGGGTATCAGCCCCAGCATTTT.

The CDR3 is CASSRRTGRRRPQHF. CDR3 in DNA: TGTGCCAGCAGCCGTCGGACAGGGCGAAGGCGGCCCCAGCATTTT. The genes are TRBV4-2 and TRBJ1-5; 8 bases agree with TRBD1. The CDR3 is 15 amino acids. The J segment lost 9 bases and the V segment lost 4 bases, leaving 11 bases of the junction unmatched. Germline CDR1 is LGHNA and CDR2 is YNFKEQ.

The chain is built from TRBV11-2 and TRBJ1-2; D gene ambiguous. The V end lost 3 bases, the J end lost 8 bases, and 13 bases lay between the germline ends. This CDR3 is built from 13 residues. The germline CDR1 and CDR2 sequences are SGHAT and FQNNGV. CDR3 nucleotide sequence: TGTGCCAGCAGCTTCCCCTGGCAGTACGGCTACACCTTC. The encoded protein is CASSFPWQYGYTF.

The chain is built from TRBV9 and TRBJ1-2, with no clear D. Trimming removed 4 bases from V and 8 bases from J, with 18 bases in between. CDR1 SGDLS and CDR2 YYNGEE come from the germline V gene. The CDR3 loop spans 14 amino acids. In DNA form, the CDR3 reads TGTGCCAGCAGCCCTAGCCCGGGCTCGGGGGGCTACACCTTC. Protein sequence: CASSPSPGSGGYTF.

The chain joins TRBV7-3 to TRBJ2-5; D is unresolved. The CDR3 is 14 residues long. Looked up from germline, CDR1 is SGHTA and CDR2 is FQGTGA. Trimming removed 3 bases from V and 7 bases from J, with 15 bases in between. The CDR3 here is CASSFLTRLWTQYF. Written as DNA, the CDR3 is TGTGCCAGCAGCTTCCTGACACGTCTGTGGACCCAGTACTTC.

This chain uses TRBV29-1 with TRBJ2-3; TRBD1 is a possible D gene (5 bases). Germline CDR1 SQVTM, CDR2 ANQGSEA. Trimming removed 1 base from V and 6 bases from J, with 11 bases in between. The CDR3 totals 13 residues. Here the CDR3 reads CSVEVGPEDTQYF. CDR3 bases: TGCAGCGTTGAAGTGGGGCCGGAGGATACGCAGTATTTT.

The chain recombines TRBV7-2 with TRBJ2-1; D is possibly TRBD1 (5 bases). The length of the CDR3 is 13 residues. V lost 4 bases and J 13 bases, leaving 17 bases between the germline ends. Per germline, CDR1 SGHTA and CDR2 FQGNSA. The CDR3 nucleotides read TGTGCCAGCAGCTCGACGCCTGGGGCGCGACAGTTCTTC. Translated: CASSSTPGARQFF.

The chain recombines TRBV2 with TRBJ2-1, with D maybe TRBD2 (6 bases). The germline CDR1 and CDR2 sequences are SNHLY and FYNNEI. V was pared by 3 bases and J by 6 bases, with 15 bases between. This CDR3 has 15 amino acids. The CDR3 DNA reads TGTGCCAGCAGTGAGTTGGAGGGGAGTTCCAATGAGCAGTTCTTC. It encodes CASSELEGSSNEQFF.

The rearrangement joins TRBV4-1 to TRBJ1-3; D perhaps matches TRBD1 (6 bases). The germline gives CDR1 MGHRA, CDR2 YSYEKL. This CDR3 contains 14 residues. V was clipped by 3 bases and J by 4 bases, with 10 bases between them. CDR3 coding DNA: TGCGCCAGCAGCCAGGGGGCGAGGGGAAACACCATATATTTT. Protein: CASSQGARGNTIYF.

V gene TRBV10-2 combines with J gene TRBJ2-5; 8 bases match TRBD2. Per germline, CDR1 WSHSY and CDR2 SAAADI. The J segment lost 4 bases and the V segment lost 4 bases, leaving 8 bases of the junction unmatched. The length of the CDR3 is 15 residues. The CDR3, as DNA: TGCGCCAGCAGTGGCCCTGCGGGGGGTCGAGAGACCCAGTACTTC. Encoded protein: CASSGPAGGRETQYF.

The genes are TRBV13 and TRBJ2-1; 8 bases are shared with TRBD1. The germline V gene has CDR1 PRHDT and CDR2 FYEKMQ (reference sequence). CDR3 length: 13 amino acids. With V trimmed by 6 bases and J by 3 bases, 1 base remained unmatched. CDR3 in amino acids: CASRQGGYNEQFF. CDR3 in DNA: TGTGCCAGCAGACAGGGGGGCTACAATGAGCAGTTCTTC.

The chain carries TRBV27 and TRBJ1-4, with D possibly TRBD1 on 6 matching bases. The CDR3 sequence is 14 residues long. With 9 bases removed from V and 7 bases from J, the gap between germline ends came to 18 bases. Germline V CDR1 and CDR2: MNHEY, SMNVEV (reference sequence). CDR3 nucleotides: TGTGCCAGTTCCTACCAGGGGTTTGGTGAAAAACTGTTTTTT. Its translation is CASSYQGFGEKLFF. Drawing the rest from reference TRBV27 and TRBJ1-4, the complete variable domain is EAQVTQNPRYLITVTGKKLTVTCSQNMNHEYMSWYRQDPGLGLRQIYYSMNVEVTDKGDVPEGYKVSRKEKRNFPLILESPSPNQTSLYFCASSYQGFGEKLFFGSGTQLSVL.

This clone appeared a single time. The J gene is TRBJ2-5, the V gene TRBV7-2, with 8 bases fitting TRBD1. V trimming: 4 bases; J trimming: 1 base; junction bases outside the gene matches: 8. The CDR3 runs 16 residues. Germline-derived CDR1 and CDR2 are SGHTA and FQGNSA. DNA for the CDR3: TGTGCCAGCAGCTCAACCCCAGGGGGCCCCCAAGAGACCCAGTACTTC. Translating gives CASSSTPGGPQETQYF. The full variable domain, completed using reference TRBV7-2 and TRBJ2-5, is GAGVSQSPSNKVTEKGKDVELRCDPISGHTALYWYRQSLGQGLEFLIYFQGNSAPDKSGLPSDRFSAERTGGSVSTLTIQRTQQEDSAVYLCASSSTPGGPQETQYFGPGTRLLVL.

The chain employs TRBV30 and TRBJ1-2; 9 positions match TRBD1. V dropped 3 bases and J dropped 7; count of bases not matched to a gene: 6. Germline V gives CDR1 GTSNPN, CDR2 SVGIG (reference sequence). The CDR3 runs to 13 residues. The CDR3 DNA reads as TGTGCCTGGAGACCACAGGGGGCGGTTGGCTACACCTTC. Translated, it gives CAWRPQGAVGYTF.

The chain has TRBV7-9 and TRBJ2-3; 9 nucleotides match TRBD2. CDR3 length: 16 residues. The junction had 10 bases not matched to a gene; V was cut back by 5 bases and J by 4 bases. Germline loops: CDR1 SEHNR, CDR2 FQNEAQ (reference sequence). CDR3 amino acids: CASSTLKREEADTQYF. The CDR3 bases are TGTGCCAGCAGCACTCTCAAGCGGGAGGAAGCAGATACGCAGTATTTT.

In its sample, this clone was seen a few times. The chain carries TRBV29-1 and TRBJ2-3; tentative D call: TRBD1 (6 bases). The CDR3 extends over 11 amino acids. Germline V lookup: CDR1 SQVTM, CDR2 ANQGSEA. The CDR3 DNA sequence: TGCACCGCACGACAGGCAGATACGCAGTATTTT. Encoded protein: CTARQADTQYF.

The rearrangement uses TRBV6-6 and TRBJ1-2; D uncertain. V was clipped by 3 bases and J by 5 bases, with 10 bases between them. The CDR3 loop spans 13 amino acids. The germline CDR1 and CDR2 sequences are MNHNY and SVGAGI (reference sequence). CDR3 sequence (DNA): TGTGCCAGCAGTTATGAGTCTCTGTATGGCTACACCTTC. Translating it yields CASSYESLYGYTF.

The chain recombines TRBV30 with TRBJ2-3; 7 bases align to TRBD1. This CDR3 is built from 22 residues. V gave up 0 bases and J gave up 0 bases; unmatched junction bases: 24. CDR1 and CDR2 from the germline V gene are GTSNPN and SVGIG (reference sequence). CDR3 sequence (DNA): TGTGCCTGGAGTGTATTTGGGCGGACAGGCCGAAGACGGGGCACTAGCACAGATACGCAGTATTTT. Its protein is CAWSVFGRTGRRRGTSTDTQYF.